This TCR beta chain was sequenced in a study of blood T cells in healthy people across ages. The germline V gene encodes CDR1 SGHTA and CDR2 FQGNSA. This CDR3 is 15 amino acids long. After removal of 6 bases from V and 8 bases from J, the junction contained 10 bases not matched to a gene. Study conclusions and caveats: Samples with more naive T cells showed higher observed beta diversity. The unsorted PBMCs prevented any conclusive comparison of naive versus antigen-experienced cells. Fewer expanded clones and more diversity marked long-lived versus aged donors.

Points on this clonotype: Its antigen remains unknown.

A second roughly 7 to 11 cycle PCR used barcoded and J-beta primers. TCRdb redid the calling of the 5' RACE reads with MiXCR, one entry per CDR3 protein. Among 1.5 million or so distinct CDR3 sequences, 42% were seen once, and the ten largest hold under 8%. PBMCs, at least 6.5 million per sample, were isolated. What was sequenced was blood. V usage is TRBV7-2 and J usage is TRBJ2-3, with TRBD2 identical over 11 bases. The source of this sequence is a woman between 18 and 30 years old in good health. The chain's CDR3 is CASSWGLADGGTQYF. CDR3 sequence (DNA): TGTGCCAGCAGTTGGGGACTAGCGGATGGCGGTACGCAGTATTTT.